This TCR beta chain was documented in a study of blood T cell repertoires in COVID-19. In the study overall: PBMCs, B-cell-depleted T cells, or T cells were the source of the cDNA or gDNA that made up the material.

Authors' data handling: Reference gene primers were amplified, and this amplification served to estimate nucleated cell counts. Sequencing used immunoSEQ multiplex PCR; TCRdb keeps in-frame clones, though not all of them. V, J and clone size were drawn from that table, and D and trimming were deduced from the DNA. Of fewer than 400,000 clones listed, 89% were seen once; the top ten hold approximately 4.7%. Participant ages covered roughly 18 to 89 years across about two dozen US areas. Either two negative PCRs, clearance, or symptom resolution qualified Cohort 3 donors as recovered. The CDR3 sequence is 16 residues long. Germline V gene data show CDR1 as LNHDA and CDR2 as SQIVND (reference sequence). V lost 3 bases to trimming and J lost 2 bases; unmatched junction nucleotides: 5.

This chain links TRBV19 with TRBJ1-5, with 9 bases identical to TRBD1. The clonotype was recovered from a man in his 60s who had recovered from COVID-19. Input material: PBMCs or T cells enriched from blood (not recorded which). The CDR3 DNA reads TGTGCCAGTAGTATCCGGGACAGGGCGGGCAATCAGCCCCAGCATTTT. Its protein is CASSIRDRAGNQPQHF.